This T cell receptor (beta chain) emerged from a study of post-analysis software for immune sequencing data. Study-level background: Patients with relapsing-remitting, secondary progressive and progressive-relapsing multiple sclerosis courses were all represented.

Germline values: CDR1 SGHAT, CDR2 FQNNGV. The CDR3 length is 16 residues. Trimming stripped 5 bases from V and 0 bases from J, with 16 bases between. Regarding the study as a whole: Patients showed TRBV5-6, TRBV5-1 and TRBV20-1 among a few TRBV segments more frequent than in controls. Samples sharing a preparation batch grouped tightly together when assessed by F measure.

Unique molecular identifiers tagged the TCR beta cDNA libraries. TCRdb analysed the PCR reads with MiXCR anew, one entry per CDR3 protein. The sample includes fewer than 900,000 distinct CDR3 sequences, more than 45% of them seen just once. A remark on this clonotype: The antigen remains undetermined.

The rearrangement uses TRBV11-2 and TRBJ1-1; possibly TRBD1 for D (5 bases). The receptor comes from a girl aged 10 to 17 with multiple sclerosis. Material: blood. The CDR3 region is CASSLMGDGMNTEAFF. The CDR3 DNA reads as TGTGCCAGCAGCCTCATGGGGGACGGAATGAACACTGAAGCTTTCTTT.